These 29 T cell receptor beta chains came from one sample sequenced in a study of cytomegalovirus exposure and HLA in healthy donors (dated by TCRdb to between 2016 and 2019). Library construction relied on the immunoSEQ multiplex PCR assay. For the multiplex PCR, a mixture combining 60 forward primers for TCR Vbeta segments and 13 reverse primers for TCR Jbeta segments was used. Not all clones reach the TCRdb copy of this immuneACCESS table, which keeps in-frame sequences only. Checked studies attribute under half of the gap to unresolved V genes and leave the rest unexplained. The sample records under 200,000 clones, roughly 13% of which are singletons. Jointly, the top ten make up about 8% of the sample. Sequenced: PBMCs. The receptors derive from a man aged 50 or older in good health and CMV-seropositive.

The sample holds a few counts of this clone. The gene calls are TRBV6-5 and TRBJ2-3; maybe TRBD2 (6 bases). Germline CDR1 reads MNHEY; CDR2 reads SVGAGI. The V end was cut by 2 bases, the J end by 3 bases, with 12 bases between. The length of the CDR3 is 15 residues. The CDR3 coding sequence is TGTGCCAGCAGTTACCGGGGGAGAGGAACAGATACGCAGTATTTT. The encoded protein is CASSYRGRGTDTQYF.

This clone was recorded a few times. The J gene is TRBJ2-6, the V gene TRBV11-3, with 11 bases aligning to TRBD1. Germline lookup yields CDR1 SGHNT and CDR2 YENEEA. The V segment lost 8 bases and the J segment 4 bases; nucleotides outside the gene matches: 10. The CDR3 totals 17 residues. CDR3 nucleotides: TGTGCCAGCCGTACGGACAGGGGGCAATCAGGGGCCAACGTCCTGACTTTC. Its translation is CASRTDRGQSGANVLTF.

The chain recombines TRBV19 with TRBJ1-5; 8 positions agree with TRBD1. The CDR3 spans 14 residues. CDR1 and CDR2 (germline): LNHDA, SQIVND (reference sequence). Unmatched junction bases numbered 5, after V lost 3 bases and J lost 7 bases. The CDR3 loop is CASSMGRQGQPQHF. CDR3 DNA sequence: TGTGCCAGTAGTATGGGCAGACAGGGGCAGCCCCAGCATTTT.

The chain has TRBV5-4 and TRBJ2-7; weak D call: TRBD2 (5 bases). In germline, CDR1 is SGHNT, CDR2 YYREEE (reference sequence). This CDR3 has 15 amino acids. V lost 0 bases, J lost 2 bases, and 12 bases lay in between. The CDR3 bases are TGTGCCAGCAGCTTGGCCCGGGAAGCGACCTACGAGCAGTACTTC. It translates to CASSLAREATYEQYF.

The gene calls are TRBV27 and TRBJ1-2; TRBD1 might be the D (5 bases). The V and J ends lost 5 bases and 8 bases respectively, with 15 bases between them. The CDR3 is 13 amino acids. Germline CDR1 MNHEY, CDR2 SMNVEV (reference sequence). The CDR3 DNA sequence: TGTGCCAGCAGTCCCTTGGGGGGGTACGGCTACACCTTC. It is translated as CASSPLGGYGYTF.

The J gene is TRBJ2-5, the V gene TRBV5-1; D is perhaps TRBD2 (5 bases). The CDR3 loop spans 14 amino acids. The germline gives CDR1 SGHRS, CDR2 YFSETQ. V was clipped by 4 bases and J by 8 bases, with 18 bases between them. The chain's CDR3 is CASSPGVDPSTQYF. The CDR3 DNA reads as TGCGCCAGCAGCCCCGGGGTGGACCCTTCCACCCAGTACTTC.

This clone was counted a few times. The chain employs TRBV4-1 and TRBJ2-5; D is possibly TRBD2 (5 bases). Germline lookup yields CDR1 MGHRA and CDR2 YSYEKL. The CDR3 extends over 12 amino acids. V lost 0 bases to trimming and J lost 7 bases, with 6 bases between them. The CDR3 coding sequence is TGCGCCAGCAGCCAAGAGGGGAGGACCCAGTACTTC. Translated: CASSQEGRTQYF.

This sequence joins TRBV5-4 and TRBJ1-2; no clear D gene. The CDR3 length is 13 residues. V was pared by 6 bases and J by 4 bases, with 13 bases between. CDR1 SGHNT and CDR2 YYREEE come from the germline V gene (reference sequence). CDR3 DNA: TGTGCCAGCACCCCAACACCTCTCTATGGCTACACCTTC. This codes for CASTPTPLYGYTF. Together with reference TRBV5-4 and TRBJ1-2, the CDR3 gives the full variable domain: ETGVTQSPTHLIKTRGQQVTLRCSSQSGHNTVSWYQQALGQGPQFIFQYYREEENGRGNFPPRFSGLQFPNYSSELNVNALELDDSALYLCASTPTPLYGYTFGSGTRLTVV.

On this clone: Relative to the germline gene, one junction end is altered; a read error may explain this. This chain connects TRBV30 to TRBJ1-6; D perhaps matches TRBD1 (6 bases). The germline gives CDR1 GTSNPN, CDR2 SVGIG (reference sequence). There are 13 residues in the CDR3. Here the CDR3 reads CAWSPGGGVTLNF. The CDR3 nucleotides are TGTGCCTGGAGCCCGGGAGGGGGGGTAACCCTCAACTTT. Full variable domain (remainder filled in from reference TRBV30 and TRBJ1-6): SQTIHQWPATLVQPVGSPLSLECTVEGTSNPNLYWYRQAAGRGLQLLFYSVGIGQISSEVPQNLSASRPQDRQFILSSKKLLLSDSGFYLCAWSPGGGVTLNFGNGTRLTVT.

This chain's CDR3 is CASRSTGGSGNTIYF. The CDR3 DNA is TGTGCCAGCAGGTCGACAGGGGGCTCTGGAAACACCATATATTTT. The rearrangement links TRBV6-5 to TRBJ1-3; 9 nucleotides align to TRBD1. The CDR3 totals 15 residues. Germline lookup yields CDR1 MNHEY and CDR2 SVGAGI. Germline trimming cut 6 bases from V and 0 bases from J; bases unmatched to any gene: 3.

As concerns this clone: Other DNA sequences in the same sample also yield this CDR3. The rearrangement joins TRBV7-2 to TRBJ1-1; D is possibly TRBD1 (5 bases). The CDR3 has 13 residues. V was cut by 1 base and J by 5 bases, with 8 bases left in between. Germline-derived CDR1 and CDR2 are SGHTA and FQGNSA. Here the CDR3 DNA reads TGTGCCAGCAGCTTAGGCGGGGGGACTGAAGCTTTCTTT. Protein sequence: CASSLGGGTEAFF.

The chain couples TRBV10-3 to TRBJ2-1, with 11 bases aligning to TRBD2. V shed 10 bases and J 4 bases; nucleotides not matched to a gene: 3. Germline V CDR1 and CDR2: ENHRY, SYGVKD. The CDR3 has 13 amino acids. CDR3 residues: CATTSGGYNEQFF. The CDR3, as DNA: TGTGCCACAACTAGCGGGGGTTACAATGAGCAGTTCTTC.

This rearrangement joins TRBV19 to TRBJ1-2; D might be TRBD1 (6 bases). The V end lost 9 bases, the J end lost 5 bases, and 16 bases lay between the germline ends. The CDR3 runs to 13 residues. Looked up from germline, CDR1 is LNHDA and CDR2 is SQIVND (reference sequence). This CDR3 is CASVSGGRYGYTF. The CDR3 coding sequence is TGTGCCAGCGTATCGGGGGGCAGATATGGCTACACCTTC.

The chain has TRBV2 and TRBJ2-1, with 7 nucleotides matching TRBD1. From germline, CDR1 is SNHLY and CDR2 FYNNEI. The CDR3 length is 15 residues. With 6 bases clipped from V and 7 bases from J, the junction kept 12 bases outside the gene matches. The CDR3 is CASRAGTVNGNEQFF. The CDR3 coding sequence is TGTGCCAGCAGAGCCGGGACAGTCAATGGGAATGAGCAGTTCTTC.

The rearrangement joins TRBV14 to TRBJ2-1; D possibly corresponds to TRBD2 (6 bases). The CDR3 runs 16 residues. Trimming shortened V by 5 bases and J by 2 bases, and 16 bases separated the two germline ends. In germline, CDR1 is SGHDN, CDR2 FVKESK. The CDR3: CASSSTGLSTYNEQFF. The DNA of the CDR3 is TGTGCCAGCAGCAGTACGGGACTCTCAACCTACAATGAGCAGTTCTTC.

This clone has more than one count but fewer than ten. The CDR3 bases are TGTGCCAGCAGTTTAAGCCCAGGGTTTCAGCCCCAGCATTTT. Protein product: CASSLSPGFQPQHF. The chain has TRBV28 and TRBJ1-5, with D perhaps matching TRBD1 (5 bases). The V and J ends lost 2 bases and 6 bases respectively, with 11 bases between them. The CDR3 length is 14 residues. Germline CDR1 reads MDHEN; CDR2 reads SYDVKM.

In its sample, this clone was seen a few times. The V and J genes are TRBV9 and TRBJ2-5; 15 bases map to TRBD2. V gave up 4 bases and J gave up 5 bases; unmatched junction bases: 6. The CDR3 has 16 residues. The germline gives CDR1 SGDLS, CDR2 YYNGEE. The CDR3 spells CASSPGLAGGIETQYF. The CDR3 region has the DNA TGTGCCAGCAGCCCAGGACTAGCGGGGGGGATTGAGACCCAGTACTTC.

There are a few counts of this clone. The J gene is TRBJ2-3, the V gene TRBV5-1; TRBD1 aligns across 7 bases. The CDR3 is made up of 14 amino acids. Germline CDR1 reads SGHRS; CDR2 reads YFSETQ. J lost 2 bases, V lost 4 bases, and 4 bases had no gene match. The DNA for the CDR3 is TGCGCCAGCAGCACGACAGGGAACACAGATACGCAGTATTTT. Protein sequence: CASSTTGNTDTQYF.

This chain links TRBV7-2 with TRBJ2-5, with 10 bases lining up with TRBD2. Germline trimming cut 2 bases from V and 0 bases from J; bases unmatched to any gene: 9. Germline V gives CDR1 SGHTA, CDR2 FQGNSA. This CDR3 has 18 amino acids. The CDR3 loop is CASSLRSSGGFYQETQYF. CDR3 in DNA: TGTGCCAGCAGCTTAAGGTCTAGCGGGGGATTCTACCAAGAGACCCAGTACTTC.

This clone was counted only a few times. The CDR3 nucleotides are TGTGCCAGCAGCTCTGTAGCGGGGGGGCGGGCAGATACGCAGTATTTT. This gives the protein CASSSVAGGRADTQYF. The chain is built from TRBV9 and TRBJ2-3; TRBD2 aligns across 11 bases. The V gene end was trimmed by 4 bases and the J gene end by 4 bases; junction bases not matched to a gene: 8. There are 16 residues in the CDR3. Per the germline V gene, CDR1 is SGDLS and CDR2 is YYNGEE.

This clone appeared a few times. The genes are TRBV5-1 and TRBJ1-5, with D unresolved. Germline V gene lookup returns CDR1 SGHRS and CDR2 YFSETQ. V dropped 2 bases and J dropped 0 bases, with 9 bases sitting between them. The CDR3 is 15 residues long. The DNA for the CDR3 is TGCGCCAGCAGCTTAGACACAAATAGCAATCAGCCCCAGCATTTT. Translating it yields CASSLDTNSNQPQHF.

There are a few counts of this clone. The rearrangement links TRBV4-2 to TRBJ1-1; 7 positions agree with TRBD1. CDR3 length: 13 residues. The germline V gene has CDR1 LGHNA and CDR2 YNFKEQ. V was pared by 8 bases and J by 2 bases, with 5 bases of the junction left unmatched. CDR3 DNA: TGTGCCAGCGGGCAGGGGGGAAACACTGAAGCTTTCTTT. It translates to CASGQGGNTEAFF.

The rearrangement joins TRBV19 to TRBJ2-3; TRBD2 matches 9 bases. Per the germline V gene, CDR1 is LNHDA and CDR2 is SQIVND (reference sequence). The CDR3 contains 15 residues. With 8 bases clipped from V and 4 bases from J, the junction kept 10 bases outside the gene matches. CDR3 nucleotides: TGTGCCAGTTCGAACTTAGCGGGGGCGGCAGATACGCAGTATTTT. Translation gives CASSNLAGAADTQYF.

Only a few counts were recorded for this clone. The chain carries TRBV14 and TRBJ2-7, with a weak D call TRBD2 (6 bases). Germline-derived CDR1 and CDR2 are SGHDN and FVKESK. The V end lost 2 bases, the J end lost 2 bases, and 13 bases lay between the germline ends. The CDR3 runs 15 residues. The CDR3 spells CASSQSGTLTYEQYF. In DNA, the CDR3 is TGTGCCAGCAGCCAATCCGGGACTCTTACCTACGAGCAGTACTTC.

The table lists this clone with a few counts. The CDR3 spells CASRSKAGANTGELFF. The CDR3 DNA follows: TGTGCCAGCAGGAGTAAAGCGGGAGCGAACACCGGGGAGCTGTTTTTT. The chain uses TRBV11-2 and TRBJ2-2; 8 positions match TRBD2. Germline V gene sequence: CDR1 SGHAT, CDR2 FQNNGV. This CDR3 has 16 residues. V lost 6 bases to trimming and J lost 0 bases; unmatched junction nucleotides: 6.

The chain carries TRBV6-1 and TRBJ1-2; possible D gene TRBD1, 5 bases. The germline V and J ends were trimmed by 7 bases and 4 bases, with 10 bases remaining between them. Germline-derived CDR1 and CDR2 are MNHNS and SASEGT. The CDR3 contains 12 residues. CDR3 sequence: CASTHDSYGYTF. CDR3 sequence (DNA): TGTGCCAGCACCCACGACAGCTATGGCTACACCTTC.

This clone was recorded a few times. Here the CDR3 DNA reads TGTGCCAGCTCACAGGACAGTCTTAGCAATCAGCCCCAGCATTTT. Translated: CASSQDSLSNQPQHF. The chain carries TRBV18 and TRBJ1-5; possible D gene TRBD1, 6 bases. The CDR3 spans 15 residues. With 4 bases removed from V and 0 bases from J, the gap between germline ends came to 10 bases. Germline CDR1 KGHSH, CDR2 LQKENI.

The V gene is TRBV5-6, the J gene TRBJ1-2; D perhaps matches TRBD1 (6 bases). The CDR3 runs 14 residues. V was trimmed by 4 bases and J by 2 bases, leaving 12 bases between them. Per the germline V gene, CDR1 is SGHDT and CDR2 is YYEEEE. The CDR3 DNA reads as TGTGCCAGCAGCCCAGGGGAAGAAAACTATGGCTACACCTTC. It codes for CASSPGEENYGYTF. Using reference TRBV5-6 and TRBJ1-2 for the parts outside the CDR3, the full variable domain is DAGVTQSPTHLIKTRGQQVTLRCSPKSGHDTVSWYQQALGQGPQFIFQYYEEEERQRGNFPDRFSGHQFPNYSSELNVNALLLGDSALYLCASSPGEENYGYTFGSGTRLTVV.

V is TRBV29-1 and J is TRBJ2-1, with 13 bases identical to TRBD2. The CDR3 contains 17 residues. V lost 6 bases, J lost 0 bases, and 8 bases stayed unmatched. CDR1 SQVTM and CDR2 ANQGSEA come from the germline V gene. This chain's CDR3 is CSVLRLAGGSSYNEQFF. The DNA of the CDR3 is TGCAGCGTCCTCCGACTAGCGGGGGGTAGCTCCTACAATGAGCAGTTCTTC.